The 3 T cell receptor beta chains reported below all come from one sample, sequenced in a study of T cell changes during pregnancy in multiple sclerosis. TCRdb's copy holds only in-frame clones and misses some; the assay was immunoSEQ multiplex PCR. The sample has around 25,000 clones, roughly 90% seen once. The specimen was CD8+ T cells from peripheral blood mononuclear cells, collected in the first trimester of pregnancy. These receptors were obtained from a female donor in good health, enrolled as a control in a pregnancy study.

The chain couples TRBV7-3 to TRBJ2-3; 7 bases are a match to TRBD1. The V gene's germline CDR1 is SGHTA and CDR2 FQGTGA. CDR3 length: 16 amino acids. The V gene end was trimmed by 1 base and the J gene end by 6 bases; junction bases not matched to a gene: 10. The chain's CDR3 is CASSLMRQGGLDTQYF. DNA of the CDR3: TGTGCCAGCAGCTTAATGCGACAGGGTGGCCTCGATACGCAGTATTTT.

The V call is TRBV6-5, the J call TRBJ1-6; TRBD1 agrees at 9 bases. Germline V gene data show CDR1 as MNHEY and CDR2 as SVGAGI. The CDR3 is 14 amino acids. V was clipped by 4 bases and J by 9 bases; unmatched bases: 4. CDR3 sequence reads: CASSFTGGASPLHF. The CDR3 DNA is TGTGCCAGCAGTTTCACAGGGGGCGCTTCACCCCTCCACTTT.

This clone is classed as medium-sized (0.01 to 0.1%). The chain has TRBV11-2 and TRBJ2-2; 10 bases fit TRBD2. The V and J ends lost 2 bases and 6 bases, in that order; junction bases with no gene match: 3. This CDR3 is 15 amino acids long. Germline V gene data show CDR1 as SGHAT and CDR2 as FQNNGV. The CDR3 sequence: CASSLLSGGAGELFF. CDR3 DNA sequence: TGTGCCAGCAGCTTACTCAGCGGGGGGGCCGGGGAGCTGTTTTTT.